This T cell receptor beta chain was sequenced for a study of shared clonotypes between healthy human individuals. V lost 0 bases and J 4 bases, leaving 10 bases between the germline ends. Per germline, CDR1 SGHRS and CDR2 YFSETQ. This CDR3 has 14 residues. The assay used deep level. In the original workflow: Quality scores were absent from the junction-only immunoSEQ sequences, so filtering differed. Libraries were prepared by immunoSEQ multiplex PCR; TCRdb keeps only in-frame clonotypes and omits some of them. V and J calls plus clone size are reproduced from that table; the DNA served to infer D and trimming. The repertoire consists of 550,000 to 800,000 clones, with about 92% occurring once and the leading ten covering 30% to 40%. General study points: Only blood was sampled; tissue repertoires likely differ. Incompleteness in sorted-subset sequencing, despite large depth, was shown by rarefaction.

This clone was detected only a few times. Its antigen is unidentified. The TCR sequence derives from a man between 18 and 35 years old in good health. Some clones in this sample may be carry-over from other donors' samples. The chain combines TRBV5-1 with TRBJ1-1; D gene ambiguous. The sample taken for sequencing was memory CD8+ T cells from PBMCs. Described subset: CD45RO+ cells pooled with CCR7-negative TemRA cells. The CDR3 here is CASSLDRQFTEAFF. The CDR3 bases are TGCGCCAGCAGCTTGGACAGACAATTCACTGAAGCTTTCTTT.